Following are 25 T cell receptor beta chains from one sample sequenced in a study of PD-L1 blockade in urothelial cancer. Sequenced by immunoSEQ multiplex PCR; TCRdb stores in-frame clones only, minus some. The sample consists of 35,000 to 50,000 clones, about 80% of them appearing once. The material sequenced was PBMCs, taken around atezolizumab (anti-PD-L1) treatment. The receptors were sampled from a man in his 70s with urothelial cancer.

The rearrangement links TRBV27 to TRBJ2-7, with no clear D. This CDR3 is 13 amino acids long. Germline values: CDR1 MNHEY, CDR2 SMNVEV (reference sequence). V was shortened by 4 bases and J by 4 bases, with 11 bases between the two germline ends. CDR3 sequence: CASSSKELYEQYF. In DNA, the CDR3 is TGTGCCAGCAGTTCCAAAGAACTATACGAGCAGTACTTC.

This rearrangement joins TRBV27 to TRBJ1-1; D uncertain. Germline V gene data show CDR1 as MNHEY and CDR2 as SMNVEV (reference sequence). This CDR3 is built from 11 residues. The V end was cut by 4 bases, the J end by 2 bases, with 2 bases between. In DNA form, the CDR3 reads TGTGCCAGCAGTTCTAACACTGAAGCTTTCTTT. Its protein is CASSSNTEAFF.

The chain uses TRBV10-3 and TRBJ1-5; D unclear. Germline assignment: CDR1 ENHRY and CDR2 SYGVKD. The CDR3 is 15 residues long. V was pared by 0 bases and J by 5 bases, with 11 bases between. The CDR3 DNA sequence: TGTGCCATCAGTGAGTCGTGGGCTGACGATCAGCCCCAGCATTTT. Translation gives CAISESWADDQPQHF.

V usage is TRBV4-1 and J usage is TRBJ1-6; possible D gene TRBD1, 6 bases. CDR1 MGHRA and CDR2 YSYEKL come from the germline V gene. V lost 0 bases and J 0 bases, leaving 15 bases between the germline ends. The CDR3 spans 19 residues. The CDR3 region is CASSQEESGQSSYNSPLHF. CDR3 DNA: TGCGCCAGCAGCCAAGAAGAATCCGGACAGAGCTCCTATAATTCACCCCTCCACTTT.

In this sample, this clone turned up once. This sequence joins TRBV5-1 and TRBJ2-7; 8 bases align to TRBD2. Trimming removed 4 bases from V and 5 bases from J; junction bases left unmatched: 11. The CDR3 sequence is 15 residues long. Looked up from germline, CDR1 is SGHRS and CDR2 is YFSETQ. The CDR3 coding sequence is TGCGCCAGCAGCAGATCGAGCGGGAGAGAGCACGAGCAGTACTTC. It specifies CASSRSSGREHEQYF.

This clone appeared once. CDR3 sequence reads: CATKRSNQPQHF. The CDR3 DNA sequence: TGTGCCACCAAGCGGAGCAATCAGCCCCAGCATTTT. The genes are TRBV28 and TRBJ1-5; D unclear. Trimming cost V 10 bases and J 1 base, with 8 bases left between them. Germline CDR1 is MDHEN and CDR2 is SYDVKM. The CDR3 loop spans 12 amino acids.

The chain joins TRBV4-2 to TRBJ2-1, with TRBD2 identical over 9 bases. The junction had 8 bases not matched to a gene; V was cut back by 0 bases and J by 2 bases. The CDR3 is 18 residues long. The germline gives CDR1 LGHNA, CDR2 YNFKEQ. CDR3 loop: CASSQEPVTSGTYNEQFF. The CDR3 DNA reads as TGTGCCAGCAGCCAAGAACCCGTGACTAGCGGAACCTACAATGAGCAGTTCTTC.

This sequence joins TRBV21-1 and TRBJ2-2; the D call of TRBD1 is as the table states it, not checked on the DNA. TRBV21-1 is a recognized pseudogene. This CDR3 has 17 amino acids. The CDR3 here is CASSKARDRIFTGELFF. CDR3 nucleotides: TGTGCCAGCAGCAAAGCCCGGGACAGAATATTCACCGGGGAGCTGTTTTTT.

The gene calls are TRBV27 and TRBJ2-2, with D perhaps matching TRBD2 (6 bases). Between the trimmed V and J ends, which lost 2 bases and 4 bases, there was a span of 8 bases. The length of the CDR3 is 14 residues. Germline lookup yields CDR1 MNHEY and CDR2 SMNVEV (reference sequence). This CDR3 is CASSLRRGTGELFF. DNA of the CDR3: TGTGCCAGCAGTTTAAGGCGGGGCACCGGGGAGCTGTTTTTT.

The gene calls are TRBV10-3 and TRBJ2-7, with a weak D call TRBD2 (6 bases). The CDR3 consists of 15 residues. Germline V gene data show CDR1 as ENHRY and CDR2 as SYGVKD. V lost 3 bases, J lost 0 bases, and 12 bases lay in between. The CDR3 sequence is CAISEGLASSYEQYF. DNA for the CDR3: TGTGCCATCAGTGAAGGGCTAGCGAGCTCCTACGAGCAGTACTTC.

The chain employs TRBV5-4 and TRBJ1-1, with 12 bases lining up with TRBD1. The CDR3 extends over 16 amino acids. CDR1 is SGHNT, CDR2 YYREEE, per germline (reference sequence). The V and J ends lost 4 bases and 5 bases, in that order; junction bases with no gene match: 9. Here the CDR3 reads CASSPRDRGRGTEAFF. CDR3 coding DNA: TGTGCCAGCAGCCCCCGGGACAGGGGGCGAGGGACTGAAGCTTTCTTT.

This clone has just one count. The J gene is TRBJ2-7, the V gene TRBV7-2; perhaps TRBD2 as D (6 bases). This CDR3 is built from 14 residues. Germline assignment: CDR1 SGHTA and CDR2 FQGNSA. The ends were cut back, 3 bases at V and 6 bases at J, with 15 bases in the middle. CDR3 amino acids: CASSFGMRGAEQYF. In DNA form, the CDR3 reads TGTGCCAGCAGCTTCGGTATGCGGGGCGCCGAGCAGTACTTC.

The chain links TRBV5-1 to TRBJ1-1; D possibly corresponds to TRBD1 (5 bases). Trimming removed 7 bases from V and 2 bases from J, with 18 bases in between. Germline V gene lookup returns CDR1 SGHRS and CDR2 YFSETQ. This CDR3 has 15 amino acids. CDR3 protein: CASSQAAGQNTEAFF. The CDR3, as DNA: TGCGCCAGCTCACAGGCAGCCGGTCAAAACACTGAAGCTTTCTTT.

This rearrangement joins TRBV9 to TRBJ2-1; 10 bases fit TRBD2. Germline V gene lookup returns CDR1 SGDLS and CDR2 YYNGEE. The J segment lost 9 bases and the V segment lost 0 bases, leaving 6 bases of the junction unmatched. The CDR3 spans 15 residues. The CDR3 nucleotides read TGTGCCAGCAGCGTAGCTAGCGGGAGTGTCGGTGAGCAGTTCTTC. Translating it yields CASSVASGSVGEQFF.

The chain links TRBV5-1 to TRBJ2-1; 8 bases agree with TRBD2. Germline V gene sequence: CDR1 SGHRS, CDR2 YFSETQ. The trim removed 1 base at V and 8 bases at J, leaving 11 bases unmatched. The CDR3 loop spans 16 amino acids. The CDR3 loop is CASSLSPGTSKDEQFF. Written as DNA, the CDR3 is TGCGCCAGCAGCTTGTCCCCCGGGACTAGTAAGGATGAGCAGTTCTTC.

The sample holds a few counts of this clone. The gene calls are TRBV7-2 and TRBJ1-4; D uncertain. This CDR3 has 13 amino acids. Looked up from germline, CDR1 is SGHTA and CDR2 is FQGNSA. Trimming cost V 2 bases and J 6 bases, with 7 bases left between them. CDR3 protein: CASSLLSDEKLFF. The CDR3 DNA sequence: TGTGCCAGCAGCTTATTGTCAGATGAAAAACTGTTTTTT. The full variable domain, in which reference TRBV7-2 and TRBJ1-4 provide the parts outside the CDR3, is GAGVSQSPSNKVTEKGKDVELRCDPISGHTALYWYRQSLGQGLEFLIYFQGNSAPDKSGLPSDRFSAERTGGSVSTLTIQRTQQEDSAVYLCASSLLSDEKLFFGSGTQLSVL.

The rearrangement joins TRBV6-4 to TRBJ2-1; TRBD2 matches at 13 bases. Germline V gives CDR1 MRHNA, CDR2 SNTAGT. Trimming cost V 5 bases and J 5 bases; bases outside gene matches: 3. The CDR3 is 15 amino acids. CDR3 in amino acids: CASSTGTSGNNEQFF. CDR3 nucleotides: TGTGCCAGCAGTACCGGGACTAGCGGGAACAATGAGCAGTTCTTC.

CDR3 region: CASSPVSGGTVRSGSYNEQFF. CDR3 in DNA: TGCGCCAGCAGCCCGGTTAGTGGCGGGACAGTGAGGTCAGGCTCCTACAATGAGCAGTTCTTC. V gene TRBV4-1 combines with J gene TRBJ2-1, with D maybe TRBD1 (7 bases). The V and J ends lost 4 bases and 0 bases respectively, with 28 bases between them. This CDR3 is built from 21 residues. Germline values: CDR1 MGHRA, CDR2 YSYEKL.

CDR3 bases: TGTGCCAGCAGTTACGATCGGTTAGAAGCTTTCTTT. Translating gives CASSYDRLEAFF. This chain connects TRBV6-6 to TRBJ1-1; D is unclear. V gave up 2 bases and J gave up 8 bases, with 9 bases separating them. This CDR3 is 12 amino acids long. Germline CDR1 is MNHNY and CDR2 is SVGAGI (reference sequence).

This rearrangement joins TRBV5-4 to TRBJ2-2, with D unclear. Trimming took off 3 bases at V and 6 bases at J, with 12 bases between the two ends. The V gene's germline CDR1 is SGHNT and CDR2 YYREEE (reference sequence). The CDR3 loop spans 14 amino acids. This chain's CDR3 is CASSSSSMAGELFF. The CDR3 DNA sequence: TGTGCCAGCAGCTCTTCCTCTATGGCCGGGGAGCTGTTTTTT. The full variable domain, in which reference TRBV5-4 and TRBJ2-2 provide the parts outside the CDR3, is ETGVTQSPTHLIKTRGQQVTLRCSSQSGHNTVSWYQQALGQGPQFIFQYYREEENGRGNFPPRFSGLQFPNYSSELNVNALELDDSALYLCASSSSSMAGELFFGEGSRLTVL.

The chain carries TRBV9 and TRBJ2-3, with TRBD2 matching over 8 bases. The V and J ends lost 6 bases and 0 bases, in that order; junction bases with no gene match: 3. This CDR3 contains 14 residues. Germline loops: CDR1 SGDLS, CDR2 YYNGEE. CDR3 amino acids: CASTPSGSTDTQYF. CDR3 coding DNA: TGTGCCAGCACCCCTAGCGGGAGCACAGATACGCAGTATTTT.

The gene calls are TRBV5-1 and TRBJ2-1; weak D call: TRBD1 (6 bases). Germline CDR1 and CDR2: SGHRS and YFSETQ. The V and J ends lost 1 base and 9 bases respectively, with 14 bases between them. The CDR3 contains 14 residues. CDR3 loop: CASSLSTIQGEQFF. CDR3 in DNA: TGCGCCAGCAGCTTGTCGACTATACAGGGTGAGCAGTTCTTC. The full variable domain, its missing parts supplied by reference TRBV5-1 and TRBJ2-1, is KAGVTQTPRYLIKTRGQQVTLSCSPISGHRSVSWYQQTPGQGLQFLFEYFSETQRNKGNFPGRFSGRQFSNSRSEMNVSTLELGDSALYLCASSLSTIQGEQFFGPGTRLTVL.

V usage is TRBV18 and J usage is TRBJ2-2, with 7 positions matching TRBD1. V trimming: 6 bases; J trimming: 2 bases; junction bases outside the gene matches: 3. The CDR3 has 14 residues. Germline-derived CDR1 and CDR2 are KGHSH and LQKENI. The CDR3 sequence: CASSRDSNTGELFF. CDR3 nucleotides: TGTGCCAGCTCCCGGGACAGCAACACCGGGGAGCTGTTTTTT.

CDR3 sequence reads: CASSPPDRLGSDEQFF. The CDR3, as DNA: TGTGCCAGCAGCCCCCCCGATAGACTAGGGTCAGATGAGCAGTTCTTC. V gene TRBV11-3 combines with J gene TRBJ2-1, with D possibly TRBD2 on 6 matching bases. The CDR3 extends over 16 amino acids. Germline lookup yields CDR1 SGHNT and CDR2 YENEEA. V lost 5 bases to trimming and J lost 8 bases, with 22 bases between them. Full variable domain (rest looked up from reference TRBV11-3 and TRBJ2-1): EAGVVQSPRYKIIEKKQPVAFWCNPISGHNTLYWYLQNLGQGPELLIRYENEEAVDDSQLPKDRFSAERLKGVDSTLKIQPAELGDSAVYLCASSPPDRLGSDEQFFGPGTRLTVL.

The gene calls are TRBV5-4 and TRBJ2-1, with 12 bases aligning to TRBD1. Germline loops: CDR1 SGHNT, CDR2 YYREEE (reference sequence). The CDR3 consists of 15 residues. The junction had 7 bases not matched to a gene; V was cut back by 5 bases and J by 7 bases. In DNA form, the CDR3 reads TGTGCCAGCAGTCCTTGGGACAGGGGGCTTAATGAGCAGTTCTTC. This gives the protein CASSPWDRGLNEQFF.